This is a list of T cell receptor beta chains from one sample in a study of shared clonotypes between healthy human individuals. This table comes from immunoSEQ multiplex PCR, and its TCRdb copy is limited to in-frame clones, with some not included. The sample contains 2 million to 2.5 million clones, just over 90% of which appear only once. Material: naive CD8+ T cells from PBMCs. The receptors originated from a man aged 18-30 years in good health. Some clones in this sample may be carry-over from other donors' samples. CDR3s include the opening cysteine and the closing phenylalanine or tryptophan. The D gene is left open where the match is weak. Part of the rows lack a size; the others show once, few, many or a class for expanded clones.

size	V	J	D	CDR3	DNA
.	TRBV28	TRBJ1-1	.	CASSLSPEAFF	TGTGCCAGCAGTTTGAGCCCTGAAGCTTTCTTT
.	TRBV5-4	TRBJ1-2	.	CASSPLGRVLDYTF	TGTGCCAGCAGCCCACTAGGCAGGGTTCTCGACTACACCTTC
.	TRBV7-9	TRBJ2-7	.	CASSRRLGVTYEQYF	TGTGCCAGCAGCCGACGTCTGGGAGTCACCTACGAGCAGTACTTC
.	TRBV11-2	TRBJ1-2	.	CASSLVFTLSNYGYTF	TGTGCCAGCAGCTTAGTATTTACGCTTAGTAACTATGGCTACACCTTC
once	TRBV27	TRBJ1-5	.	CASSRTGSNQPQHF	TGTGCCAGCAGCCGGACGGGTAGCAATCAGCCCCAGCATTTT
.	TRBV9	TRBJ2-1	.	CASSSRTWDEQFF	TGTGCCAGCAGCTCACGGACGTGGGATGAGCAGTTCTTC
.	TRBV5-6	TRBJ2-1	TRBD2	CASSPLRTGGSYNEQFF	TGTGCCAGCAGCCCATTACGCACGGGGGGCTCCTACAATGAGCAGTTCTTC
.	TRBV9	TRBJ2-1	TRBD2	CASSVEGTSGIGGQFF	TGTGCCAGCAGCGTAGAAGGGACTAGCGGGATTGGGGGCCAGTTCTTC
.	TRBV6-4	TRBJ2-1	TRBD2	CASSVSSGSYNEQFF	TGTGCCAGCAGTGTTTCCAGCGGGAGTTACAATGAGCAGTTCTTC
.	TRBV27	TRBJ2-1	.	CASSVLSDNEQFF	TGTGCCAGCAGTGTACTTTCTGACAATGAGCAGTTCTTC
.	TRBV27	TRBJ2-1	TRBD2	CASSFLGGRSFNEQFF	TGTGCCAGCAGTTTCCTGGGCGGGAGATCCTTCAATGAGCAGTTCTTC
once	TRBV5-4	TRBJ1-1	.	CASSLYSGNTEAFF	TGTGCCAGCAGCTTATACAGCGGGAACACTGAAGCTTTCTTT
once	TRBV11-2	TRBJ2-7	.	CASSLDSEWGARDEQYF	TGTGCCAGCAGCTTAGATAGCGAGTGGGGGGCGAGGGACGAGCAGTACTTC
.	TRBV4-3	TRBJ2-1	.	CASSQGTGRSSYNEQFF	TGCGCCAGCAGCCAAGGCACGGGACGGAGCTCCTACAATGAGCAGTTCTTC
.	TRBV5-5	TRBJ2-7	.	CASSLVRGTYEQYF	TGTGCCAGCAGCTTGGTTCGGGGAACCTACGAGCAGTACTTC
.	TRBV4-3	TRBJ2-7	TRBD2	CASSQYLAGRDYEQYF	TGCGCCAGCAGCCAATATTTAGCGGGCCGGGACTACGAGCAGTACTTC
.	TRBV4-3	TRBJ1-1	TRBD1	CASSQYRGGTEAFF	TGCGCCAGCAGCCAATACAGGGGGGGTACTGAAGCTTTCTTT
.	TRBV2	TRBJ1-3	.	CASSAGAGNTIYF	TGTGCCAGCAGTGCCGGGGCTGGAAACACCATATATTTT
once	TRBV7-9	TRBJ1-4	.	CASSLVGGDRGDEKLFF	TGTGCCAGCAGCTTAGTTGGCGGGGATCGGGGGGATGAAAAACTGTTTTTT
.	TRBV27	TRBJ1-1	.	CASSLGRNTEAFF	TGTGCCAGCAGTTTAGGCAGAAACACTGAAGCTTTCTTT
.	TRBV11-2	TRBJ2-7	.	CASSLVPPFYEQYF	TGTGCCAGCAGCTTAGTCCCTCCTTTTTATGAGCAGTACTTC
.	TRBV28	TRBJ1-5	TRBD1	CASSFEGAGNQPQHF	TGTGCCAGCAGTTTCGAGGGGGCAGGCAATCAGCCCCAGCATTTT
.	TRBV7-9	TRBJ2-1	TRBD2	CASSSGLAEGNEQFF	TGTGCCAGCAGCTCGGGACTAGCTGAAGGGAATGAGCAGTTCTTC
.	TRBV7-2	TRBJ2-4	.	CASSSGIFTKNIQYF	TGTGCCAGCAGCTCCGGGATCTTTACCAAAAACATTCAGTACTTC
.	TRBV16	TRBJ2-7	.	CASSPGISSYEQYF	TGTGCCAGCAGCCCGGGGATTAGCTCCTACGAGCAGTACTTC
.	TRBV9	TRBJ2-3	TRBD2	CASSAGLAGATDTQYF	TGTGCCAGCAGCGCAGGACTAGCGGGAGCCACAGATACGCAGTATTTT
.	TRBV30	TRBJ2-1	TRBD2	CAWRGEGQYNEQFF	TGTGCCTGGAGAGGGGAGGGCCAGTACAATGAGCAGTTCTTC
.	TRBV28	TRBJ2-6	.	CAINFSTGISGANVLTF	TGTGCCATCAACTTCTCAACAGGGATCTCTGGGGCCAACGTCCTGACTTTC